Listed here is a single T cell receptor beta chain. Its antigen is not yet known. No clone much larger than this one lies a single base away; base qualities are absent. The entry originates in a study of control samples from healthy donors and cancer patients (dated by TCRdb to 2020 to 2022). The CDR3 runs 19 amino acids, cysteine and phenylalanine included. CDR3 DNA is the only sequence kept; it has 57 bases, read in frame from the first base. The method behind the library was the immunoSEQ multiplex PCR assay. TCRdb obtained this table from immuneACCESS and retained in-frame rearrangements with V and J assigned. These tables miss some clones; where compared with another copy, unresolved V genes account for less than half of the shortfall, and the remainder is unexplained. In this sample the table shows fewer than 85,000 clones, around 94% of which occur a single time. The ten largest clonotypes hold over 4.5% of the sample.

The sequencing input was blood. The sequence derives from a woman in her sixties in good health. Recombination connected TRBV21-1 to TRBJ2-1; TRBD2 is the table's D call, not checked against the DNA. TRBV21-1 has pseudogene status. The CDR3 reads CASRTPSVEREFREFGQFF. The nucleotide sequence reads TGTGCCAGCCGAACCCCATCCGTGGAGCGGGAGTTTAGGGAGTTTGGGCAGTTCTTC.